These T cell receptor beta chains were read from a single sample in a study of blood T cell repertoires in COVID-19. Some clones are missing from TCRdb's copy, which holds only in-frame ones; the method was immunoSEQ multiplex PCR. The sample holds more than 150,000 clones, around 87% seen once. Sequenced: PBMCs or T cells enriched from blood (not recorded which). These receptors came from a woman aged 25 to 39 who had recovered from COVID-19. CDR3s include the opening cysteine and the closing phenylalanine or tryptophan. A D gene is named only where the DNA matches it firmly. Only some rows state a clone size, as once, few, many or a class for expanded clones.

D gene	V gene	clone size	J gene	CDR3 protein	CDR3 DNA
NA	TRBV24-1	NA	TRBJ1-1	CATSEAGVANTEAFF	TGTGCCACCAGTGAGGCAGGGGTGGCGAACACTGAAGCTTTCTTT
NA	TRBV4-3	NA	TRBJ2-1	CASSQNRDWYYNEQFF	TGCGCCAGCAGCCAAAACCGGGACTGGTATTACAATGAGCAGTTCTTC
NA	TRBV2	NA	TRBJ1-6	CASSEFKIGNYNSPLHF	TGTGCCAGCAGTGAATTCAAGATCGGGAACTATAATTCACCCCTCCACTTT
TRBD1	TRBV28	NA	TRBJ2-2	CASSLGTANTGELFF	TGTGCCAGCAGTTTGGGGACAGCGAACACCGGGGAGCTGTTTTTT
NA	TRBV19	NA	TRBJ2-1	CASSIGGPPEDEQFF	TGTGCCAGTAGTATTGGAGGTCCTCCGGAAGATGAGCAGTTCTTC
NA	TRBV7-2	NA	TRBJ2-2	CASSLVQSGTGELFF	TGTGCCAGCAGCTTAGTACAAAGCGGAACCGGGGAGCTGTTTTTT
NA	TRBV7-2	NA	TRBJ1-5	CASSLEGGWNNQPQHF	TGTGCCAGCAGCTTAGAAGGAGGTTGGAACAATCAGCCCCAGCATTTT
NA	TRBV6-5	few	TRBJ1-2	CASSYSGDSPKGYTF	TGTGCCAGCAGTTACTCTGGGGACTCTCCTAAGGGCTACACCTTC
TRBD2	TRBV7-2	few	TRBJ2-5	CASSFSGVQETQYF	TGTGCCAGCAGCTTCAGCGGGGTACAAGAGACCCAGTACTTC
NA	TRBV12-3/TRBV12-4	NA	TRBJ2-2	CASSPLNTGELFF	TGTGCCAGCAGTCCCCTAAACACCGGGGAGCTGTTTTTT
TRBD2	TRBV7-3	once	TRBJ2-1	CASSLALAGGLLNEQFF	TGTGCCAGCAGCTTAGCGCTAGCGGGAGGGTTACTGAATGAGCAGTTCTTC
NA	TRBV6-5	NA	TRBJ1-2	CASRDSPAANYGYTF	TGTGCCAGCAGGGACTCCCCGGCCGCTAACTATGGCTACACCTTC
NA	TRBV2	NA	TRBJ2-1	CASSEGQRSYNEQFF	TGTGCCAGCAGTGAAGGTCAGCGCTCCTACAATGAGCAGTTCTTC
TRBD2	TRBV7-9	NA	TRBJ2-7	CASSSSGTSGRLSYEQYF	TGTGCCAGCAGCTCGTCCGGGACTAGCGGGAGACTTTCCTACGAGCAGTACTTC
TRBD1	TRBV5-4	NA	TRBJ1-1	CASSLDRGLNTEAFF	TGTGCCAGCAGTCTGGACAGGGGACTGAACACTGAAGCTTTCTTT
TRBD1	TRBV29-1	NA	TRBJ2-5	CSAAGDRGRYETQYF	TGCAGCGCGGCCGGGGACAGGGGGCGGTACGAGACCCAGTACTTC
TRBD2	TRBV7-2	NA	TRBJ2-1	CASSLSVAGTYNEQFF	TGTGCCAGCAGCTTATCTGTAGCGGGAACTTACAATGAGCAGTTCTTC
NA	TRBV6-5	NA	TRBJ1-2	CASSDTTNYGYTF	TGTGCCAGCAGCGACACAACCAACTATGGCTACACCTTC
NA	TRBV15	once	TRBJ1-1	CATSSDRGSDAFF	TGTGCCACCAGCAGCGATAGGGGCTCCGACGCTTTCTTT
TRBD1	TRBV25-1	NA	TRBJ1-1	CASSAPGGTEAFF	TGTGCCAGCAGTGCTCCAGGGGGCACTGAAGCTTTCTTT
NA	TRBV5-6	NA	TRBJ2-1	CASSLGSPHFYNEQFF	TGTGCCAGCAGCTTGGGAAGCCCTCACTTCTACAATGAGCAGTTCTTC
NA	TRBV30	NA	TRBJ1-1	CAWGRGGTMNTEAFF	TGTGCCTGGGGACGGGGGGGCACCATGAACACTGAAGCTTTCTTT
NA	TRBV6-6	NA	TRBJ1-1	CASSYSGQTPEAFF	TGTGCCAGCAGTTACTCGGGGCAAACGCCGGAGGCTTTCTTT
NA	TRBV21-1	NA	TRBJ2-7	CASSARQHYEQYF	TGTGCCAGCAGCGCGAGACAGCATTACGAGCAGTACTTC
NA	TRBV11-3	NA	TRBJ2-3	CASSLGRGADTQYF	TGTGCCAGCAGCTTAGGCCGAGGCGCAGATACGCAGTATTTT
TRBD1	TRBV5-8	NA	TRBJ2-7	CASSNLLGQGQTEQYF	TGTGCCAGCAGCAATCTCCTAGGACAGGGCCAAACCGAGCAGTACTTC
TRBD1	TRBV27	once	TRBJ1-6	CASSQGDGYNSPLHF	TGTGCCAGCAGTCAGGGGGACGGCTATAATTCACCCCTCCACTTT
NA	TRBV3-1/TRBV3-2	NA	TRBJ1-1	CASSPDRSLFANTEAFF	TGTGCCAGCAGCCCAGACAGGTCCCTCTTCGCGAACACTGAAGCTTTCTTT
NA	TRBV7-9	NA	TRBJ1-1	CASSLGGAAEAFF	TGTGCCAGCAGCTTAGGTGGGGCAGCCGAAGCTTTCTTT
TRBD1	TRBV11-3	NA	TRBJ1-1	CASSKGQGHDAFF	TGTGCCAGCAGCAAGGGACAGGGACATGACGCTTTCTTT
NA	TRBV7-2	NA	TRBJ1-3	CASLRPQRDSGNTIYF	TGTGCCAGCTTGAGACCCCAGCGAGACTCTGGAAACACCATATATTTT
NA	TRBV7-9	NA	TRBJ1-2	CASSSQADGYTF	TGTGCCAGCAGCTCACAGGCCGATGGCTACACCTTC
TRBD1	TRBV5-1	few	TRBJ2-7	CASRQGQGVYYEQYF	TGCGCCAGCAGACAGGGACAGGGTGTGTACTACGAGCAGTACTTC
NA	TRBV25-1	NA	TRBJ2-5	CASSEFGGRETQYF	TGTGCCAGCAGTGAATTTGGGGGCAGGGAGACCCAGTACTTC
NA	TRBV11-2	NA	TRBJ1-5	CASSSQGDGLNQPQHF	TGTGCCAGCAGCTCACAGGGAGACGGGCTTAATCAGCCCCAGCATTTT
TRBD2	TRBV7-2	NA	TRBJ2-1	CASKLAGSYNEQFF	TGTGCCAGCAAGCTAGCGGGGAGCTACAATGAGCAGTTCTTC
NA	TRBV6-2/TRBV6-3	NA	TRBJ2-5	CASSVDSLQETQYF	TGTGCCAGCAGTGTCGACAGCCTTCAAGAGACCCAGTACTTC
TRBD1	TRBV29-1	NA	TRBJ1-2	CSVGDRGGYTF	TGCAGCGTGGGGGACAGGGGCGGCTACACCTTC
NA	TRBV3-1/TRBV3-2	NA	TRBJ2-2	CASSPPTARGGELFF	TGTGCCAGCAGCCCCCCCACCGCTCGGGGCGGGGAGCTGTTTTTT
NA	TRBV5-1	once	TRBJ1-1	CASSLWGPNTEAFF	TGCGCCAGCAGCTTGTGGGGGCCGAACACTGAAGCTTTCTTT